Below, 31 T cell receptor beta chains from the same sample are listed, as sequenced in a study of radiotherapy plus CTLA-4 blockade in lung cancer. Measured with immunoSEQ multiplex PCR; TCRdb has only the in-frame clones, and not every one. The top ten hold roughly 4% of the sample, which has 24,000 or so clones, 73% seen once. The specimen was peripheral blood, collected from a patient treated with radiotherapy plus ipilimumab. The source of these receptors is a human donor with non-small cell lung cancer who had stable disease on radiotherapy plus ipilimumab.

This chain connects TRBV2 to TRBJ2-5; D unresolved. The CDR3 is 14 amino acids. V gave up 6 bases and J gave up 1 base, with 12 bases separating them. CDR1 SNHLY and CDR2 FYNNEI come from the germline V gene. CDR3 in DNA: TGTGCCAGCAGATCGGGCCGGAGCCAAGAGACCCAGTACTTC. Translating it yields CASRSGRSQETQYF.

This clone was seen more than once but under ten times. The rearrangement links TRBV7-6 to TRBJ1-5, with D uncertain. The CDR3 has 14 residues. The V gene lost 1 base and the J gene lost 2 bases, with 6 bases spanning the gap. CDR1 SGHVS and CDR2 FNYEAQ come from the germline V gene. CDR3 in DNA: TGTGCCAGCAGCTTAGAGCAAGGCAATCAGCCCCAGCATTTT. Encoded protein: CASSLEQGNQPQHF.

CDR3 bases: TGTGCCAGTAAAGGACAGGGGAAAACCTACGAGCAGTACTTC. Translating gives CASKGQGKTYEQYF. This sequence joins TRBV19 and TRBJ2-5; 9 bases match TRBD1. Near its end, the DNA agrees better with TRBJ2-7, so the J call may be wrong. Germline assignment: CDR1 LNHDA and CDR2 SQIVND (reference sequence). This CDR3 is built from 14 residues.

The chain joins TRBV10-1 to TRBJ2-7; 8 bases agree with TRBD2. The CDR3 runs 13 residues. The V segment lost 8 bases and the J segment 6 bases; nucleotides outside the gene matches: 9. CDR1 is WNHNN and CDR2 is SYGVQD in the germline V gene (reference sequence). CDR3 sequence (DNA): TGCGCCAGCGCTCCGGGACTAGTGGGCGAGCAGTACTTC. It yields the protein CASAPGLVGEQYF.

This clone has only a few counts. This CDR3 is CASSLERGSYNEQFF. CDR3 nucleotide sequence: TGTGCCAGCTCACTGGAGCGGGGCTCCTACAATGAGCAGTTCTTC. The chain combines TRBV18 with TRBJ2-1; 7 positions agree with TRBD2. Losses at the gene ends were 4 bases for V and 0 bases for J; bases not matched to a gene: 3. From germline, CDR1 is KGHSH and CDR2 LQKENI. The CDR3 runs to 15 residues.

The chain carries TRBV28 and TRBJ2-7; D might be TRBD2 (5 bases). The germline V gene has CDR1 MDHEN and CDR2 SYDVKM. Between the trimmed V and J ends, which lost 5 bases and 3 bases, there was a span of 17 bases. This CDR3 is 15 amino acids long. This CDR3 reads CASSGRRNNHYEQYF. The DNA of the CDR3 is TGTGCCAGCAGTGGGCGGAGGAACAACCACTACGAGCAGTACTTC. The entire variable domain, with the rest obtained from reference TRBV28 and TRBJ2-7, is as follows: DVKVTQSSRYLVKRTGEKVFLECVQDMDHENMFWYRQDPGLGLRLIYFSYDVKMKEKGDIPEGYSVSREKKERFSLILESASTNQTSMYLCASSGRRNNHYEQYFGPGTRLTVT.

J is TRBJ2-1 and V is TRBV28, with 8 bases that match TRBD1. Germline V gene sequence: CDR1 MDHEN, CDR2 SYDVKM. Trimming took 4 bases from V and 6 from J; bases not matched to a gene: 8. CDR3 size: 15 residues. CDR3 region: CASSSSRDRINEQFF. CDR3 DNA: TGTGCCAGCAGTTCATCCCGGGACAGGATCAATGAGCAGTTCTTC.

This clone was detected once. The chain recombines TRBV2 with TRBJ2-1; the D gene is possibly TRBD2 (6 bases). V shed 1 base and J shed 15 bases, with 16 bases lying between them. CDR3 size: 13 residues. Germline V lookup: CDR1 SNHLY, CDR2 FYNNEI. CDR3 DNA: TGTGCCAGCAGTGAAGTGGGGGGAGCCCTGCCGTTCTTC. Amino acid sequence: CASSEVGGALPFF.

This clone was observed once. The chain employs TRBV10-3 and TRBJ2-7, with D possibly TRBD2 on 6 matching bases. From germline, CDR1 is ENHRY and CDR2 SYGVKD. CDR3 length equals 12 residues. V lost 11 bases, J lost 0 bases, and 11 bases lay in between. The CDR3 is CAVRDSSYEQYF. In DNA form, the CDR3 reads TGTGCCGTCCGGGACTCCTCCTACGAGCAGTACTTC.

Note on this clone: Other DNA sequences within the sample encode an identical CDR3. The chain recombines TRBV5-1 with TRBJ2-7; 11 nucleotides agree with TRBD2. This CDR3 has 14 residues. Trimming cost V 4 bases and J 3 bases; bases outside gene matches: 3. CDR1 SGHRS and CDR2 YFSETQ come from the germline V gene. The CDR3 sequence: CASSLTSGNYEQYF. The CDR3 DNA reads as TGCGCCAGCAGCCTGACTAGCGGGAACTACGAGCAGTACTTC.

The rearrangement uses TRBV28 and TRBJ2-2, with unresolved D. Germline V CDR1 and CDR2: MDHEN, SYDVKM. This CDR3 is 12 amino acids long. With 7 bases removed from V and 2 bases from J, the gap between germline ends came to 5 bases. The CDR3 sequence: CASTSNTGELFF. The CDR3 DNA reads as TGTGCCAGCACTAGTAACACCGGGGAGCTGTTTTTT. Full variable domain (remainder filled in from reference TRBV28 and TRBJ2-2): DVKVTQSSRYLVKRTGEKVFLECVQDMDHENMFWYRQDPGLGLRLIYFSYDVKMKEKGDIPEGYSVSREKKERFSLILESASTNQTSMYLCASTSNTGELFFGEGSRLTVL.

This chain connects TRBV18 to TRBJ2-1, with a tentative D call TRBD1 (5 bases). Germline V CDR1 and CDR2: KGHSH, LQKENI. CDR3 length equals 13 residues. Between the trimmed V and J ends, which lost 2 bases and 5 bases, there was a span of 7 bases. The CDR3 bases are TGTGCCAGCTCACCAAGGGGTAACAATGAGCAGTTCTTC. Amino acid sequence: CASSPRGNNEQFF.

As DNA, the CDR3 is TGTGCCAGCAGCCACAGAGGCATGAACACTGAAGCTTTCTTT. Residues: CASSHRGMNTEAFF. This rearrangement joins TRBV14 to TRBJ1-1; no firm D call. The CDR3 totals 14 residues. Germline loops: CDR1 SGHDN, CDR2 FVKESK. With 3 bases removed from V and 0 bases from J, the gap between germline ends came to 8 bases.

The CDR3: CATSRGGGANVLTF. In DNA form, the CDR3 reads TGTGCCACCAGCAGAGGGGGTGGGGCCAACGTCCTGACTTTC. The chain has TRBV15 and TRBJ2-6; D gene ambiguous. The length of the CDR3 is 14 residues. CDR1 LNHNV and CDR2 YYDKDF come from the germline V gene (reference sequence). The V end was cut by 1 base, the J end by 3 bases, with 4 bases between.

This chain joins TRBV29-1 and TRBJ1-2; D uncertain. The CDR3 runs 18 residues. The V gene lost 5 bases and the J gene lost 2 bases, with 27 bases spanning the gap. Germline V gene sequence: CDR1 SQVTM, CDR2 ANQGSEA. The CDR3 loop reads CSVLDPLGGDLLNYGYTF. The CDR3 DNA reads as TGCAGCGTTCTAGATCCACTGGGAGGAGACTTGTTAAACTATGGCTACACCTTC.

The chain uses TRBV27 and TRBJ1-1, with 9 nucleotides matching TRBD1. Trimming cost V 5 bases and J 3 bases; bases outside gene matches: 10. From germline, CDR1 is MNHEY and CDR2 SMNVEV (reference sequence). The CDR3 has 16 residues. In DNA form, the CDR3 reads TGTGCCAGCAGTAGAGGGACAGGGTTGGCCTACACTGAAGCTTTCTTT. It specifies CASSRGTGLAYTEAFF.

The V gene is TRBV18, the J gene TRBJ2-5; the match to TRBD2 covers 9 bases. The CDR3 has 13 residues. V shed 8 bases, J shed 4 bases, and the junction held 5 bases outside the gene matches. Germline CDR1 is KGHSH and CDR2 is LQKENI. The CDR3 DNA sequence: TGTGCCAGCGGGCCTAGCGGGACAGAGACCCAGTACTTC. It codes for CASGPSGTETQYF.

The chain is built from TRBV7-8 and TRBJ2-7; perhaps TRBD1 as D (5 bases). V lost 4 bases and J lost 3, with 10 bases in between. This CDR3 contains 13 residues. Germline V gene sequence: CDR1 SGHVS, CDR2 FQNEAQ. In nucleotides, the CDR3 is TGTGCCAGCAGCTCAGGGCCCCTCTACGAGCAGTACTTC. It translates to CASSSGPLYEQYF.

This chain uses TRBV4-1 with TRBJ2-3; D tentatively reads TRBD1 or TRBD2 (6 bases each). The germline V gene has CDR1 MGHRA and CDR2 YSYEKL. The CDR3 runs to 15 residues. V gave up 8 bases and J gave up 0 bases, with 15 bases separating them. The CDR3 region has the DNA TGCGCCAGCCTCGGAGGGGGTCTAAGCACAGATACGCAGTATTTT. It yields the protein CASLGGGLSTDTQYF.

The chain couples TRBV29-1 to TRBJ2-7, with D possibly TRBD2 on 5 matching bases. V lost 7 bases to trimming and J lost 4 bases, with 14 bases between them. Germline lookup yields CDR1 SQVTM and CDR2 ANQGSEA. This CDR3 comprises 12 residues. CDR3 sequence reads: CSAVDGGYEQYF. The CDR3 bases are TGCAGCGCCGTGGACGGCGGGTACGAGCAGTACTTC.

The genes are TRBV19 and TRBJ1-4; TRBD1 is a possible D gene (6 bases). Germline loops: CDR1 LNHDA, CDR2 SQIVND (reference sequence). The CDR3 consists of 17 residues. V lost 1 base, J lost 8 bases, and 20 bases lay in between. CDR3 residues: CASSIAVRGGLGEKLFF. CDR3 DNA sequence: TGTGCCAGTAGTATAGCGGTCCGGGGGGGGCTCGGAGAAAAACTGTTTTTT.

V usage is TRBV19 and J usage is TRBJ1-5; 7 bases align to TRBD1. The CDR3 sequence is 15 residues long. The germline CDR1 and CDR2 sequences are LNHDA and SQIVND (reference sequence). V lost 3 bases and J lost 7; bases outside the gene matches: 9. In nucleotides, the CDR3 is TGTGCCAGTAGTATCCAGGGGGGCACAGGGCAGCCCCAGCATTTT. Translating gives CASSIQGGTGQPQHF. The whole variable domain, filled in from reference TRBV19 and TRBJ1-5, reads DGGITQSPKYLFRKEGQNVTLSCEQNLNHDAMYWYRQDPGQGLRLIYYSQIVNDFQKGDIAEGYSVSREKKESFPLTVTSAQKNPTAFYLCASSIQGGTGQPQHFGDGTRLSIL.

This chain connects TRBV5-6 to TRBJ2-5; 9 bases are a match to TRBD2. From germline, CDR1 is SGHDT and CDR2 YYEEEE. V dropped 1 base and J dropped 5; count of bases not matched to a gene: 6. The CDR3 totals 15 residues. The CDR3 DNA is TGTGCCAGCAGCTTGCCGAGACTAGCGGAGGAGACCCAGTACTTC. It specifies CASSLPRLAEETQYF.

The J gene is TRBJ2-7, the V gene TRBV7-3; TRBD2 might be the D (5 bases). This CDR3 contains 14 residues. Germline lookup yields CDR1 SGHTA and CDR2 FQGTGA. Trimming took 5 bases from V and 0 from J, leaving 11 bases between them. CDR3 DNA sequence: TGTGCCAGCAGCCCAGCGGCCGGCTCCTACGAGCAGTACTTC. As protein: CASSPAAGSYEQYF.

This chain joins TRBV9 and TRBJ2-2; D gene unclear. Germline CDR1 reads SGDLS; CDR2 reads YYNGEE. V gave up 0 bases and J gave up 0 bases, with 6 bases separating them. This CDR3 spans 15 amino acids. Written as DNA, the CDR3 is TGTGCCAGCAGCGTAGGGGTAGCGAACACCGGGGAGCTGTTTTTT. This translates into CASSVGVANTGELFF.

The CDR3 nucleotides read TGCGCCAGCAGTGAGTTCAAGTATAGCAATCAGCCCCAGCATTTT. As protein: CASSEFKYSNQPQHF. The J gene is TRBJ1-5, the V gene TRBV10-2; D is unresolved. Trimming removed 1 base from V and 0 bases from J, with 7 bases in between. CDR1 is WSHSY and CDR2 is SAAADI in the germline V gene. The CDR3 is 15 residues long.

V is TRBV18 and J is TRBJ2-7; D may be TRBD2 (6 bases). The CDR3 is 15 residues long. Germline lookup yields CDR1 KGHSH and CDR2 LQKENI. Trimming left V 3 bases short and J 3 bases short, with 15 bases between. The CDR3 protein is CASSPEAAGSYEQYF. The CDR3 DNA is TGTGCCAGCTCACCCGAGGCAGCGGGCAGCTACGAGCAGTACTTC.

The V gene is TRBV10-2, the J gene TRBJ2-7; 9 bases align to TRBD2. In germline, CDR1 is WSHSY, CDR2 SAAADI. The ends lost 0 bases at V and 7 bases at J; junction bases unmatched: 7. This CDR3 has 15 residues. CDR3 region: CASSESGLAGREQYF. For the CDR3, the DNA is TGCGCCAGCAGTGAGTCCGGTCTAGCGGGGAGAGAGCAGTACTTC.

This chain links TRBV4-1 with TRBJ2-6; D is possibly TRBD1 or TRBD2 (5 bases each). The CDR3 extends over 18 amino acids. Looked up from germline, CDR1 is MGHRA and CDR2 is YSYEKL. V lost 6 bases, J lost 0 bases, and 18 bases lay in between. This CDR3 reads CASRPNSGRRSGANVLTF. CDR3 nucleotide sequence: TGCGCCAGCAGGCCCAATTCGGGGCGCCGCTCTGGGGCCAACGTCCTGACTTTC.

This clone is labeled as medium-sized. The gene calls are TRBV12-5 and TRBJ2-7; 15 bases are a match to TRBD2. V shed 4 bases and J 3 bases; nucleotides not matched to a gene: 7. The germline CDR1 and CDR2 sequences are LGHNT and FRNRAP. The CDR3 has 17 amino acids. CDR3 bases: TGTGCTAGTGGTTCAAGGACTAGCGGGAGGGATAACTACGAGCAGTACTTC. Its protein product is CASGSRTSGRDNYEQYF. Together with reference TRBV12-5 and TRBJ2-7, the CDR3 gives the full variable domain: DARVTQTPRHKVTEMGQEVTMRCQPILGHNTVFWYRQTMMQGLELLAYFRNRAPLDDSGMPKDRFSAEMPDATLATLKIQPSEPRDSAVYFCASGSRTSGRDNYEQYFGPGTRLTVT.

The chain is built from TRBV2 and TRBJ2-4, with TRBD2 identical over 14 bases. Germline V gives CDR1 SNHLY, CDR2 FYNNEI. This CDR3 contains 18 residues. V gave up 7 bases and J gave up 1 base; unmatched junction bases: 9. The CDR3: CASTDGLAGGRAKNIQYF. CDR3 DNA: TGTGCCAGCACCGACGGACTAGCGGGAGGTAGGGCCAAAAACATTCAGTACTTC.